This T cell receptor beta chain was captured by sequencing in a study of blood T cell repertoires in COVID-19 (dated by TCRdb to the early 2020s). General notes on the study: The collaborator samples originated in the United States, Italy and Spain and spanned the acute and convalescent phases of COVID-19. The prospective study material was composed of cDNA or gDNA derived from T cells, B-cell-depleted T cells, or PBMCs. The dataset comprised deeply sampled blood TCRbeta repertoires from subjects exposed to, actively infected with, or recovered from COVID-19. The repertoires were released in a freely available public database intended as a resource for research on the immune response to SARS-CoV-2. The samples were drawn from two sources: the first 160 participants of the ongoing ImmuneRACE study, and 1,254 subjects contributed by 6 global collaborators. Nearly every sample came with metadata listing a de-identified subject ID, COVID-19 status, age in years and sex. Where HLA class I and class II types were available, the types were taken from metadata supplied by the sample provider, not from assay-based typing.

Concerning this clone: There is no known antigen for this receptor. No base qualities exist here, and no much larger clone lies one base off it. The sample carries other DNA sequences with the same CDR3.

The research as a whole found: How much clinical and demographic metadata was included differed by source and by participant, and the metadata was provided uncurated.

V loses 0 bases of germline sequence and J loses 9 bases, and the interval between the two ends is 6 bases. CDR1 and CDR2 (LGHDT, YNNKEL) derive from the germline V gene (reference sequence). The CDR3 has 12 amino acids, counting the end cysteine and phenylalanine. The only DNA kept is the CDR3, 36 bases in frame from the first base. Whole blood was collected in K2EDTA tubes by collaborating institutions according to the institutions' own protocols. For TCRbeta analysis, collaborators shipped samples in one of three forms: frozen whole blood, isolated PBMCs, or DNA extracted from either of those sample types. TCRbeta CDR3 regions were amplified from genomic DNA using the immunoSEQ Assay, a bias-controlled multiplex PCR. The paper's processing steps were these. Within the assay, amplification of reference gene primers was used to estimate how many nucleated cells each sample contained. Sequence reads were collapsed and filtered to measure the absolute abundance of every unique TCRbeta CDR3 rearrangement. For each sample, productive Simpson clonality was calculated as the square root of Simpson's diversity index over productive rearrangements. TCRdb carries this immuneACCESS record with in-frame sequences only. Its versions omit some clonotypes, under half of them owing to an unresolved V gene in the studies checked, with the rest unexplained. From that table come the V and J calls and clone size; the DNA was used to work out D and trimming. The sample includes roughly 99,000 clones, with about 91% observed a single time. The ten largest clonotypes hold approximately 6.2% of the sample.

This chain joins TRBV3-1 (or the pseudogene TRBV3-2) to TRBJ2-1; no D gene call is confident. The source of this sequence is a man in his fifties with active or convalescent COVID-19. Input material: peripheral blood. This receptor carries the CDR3 CASSQDQREQFF. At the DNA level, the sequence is TGTGCCAGCAGCCAAGATCAGCGTGAGCAGTTCTTC.